This T cell receptor beta chain was retrieved from a study of CD8+ T cells in alopecia areata. Investigators isolated RNA and reverse transcribed it into cDNA to act as the sequencing template. The data were produced by immunoSEQ multiplex PCR, yet TCRdb's version contains in-frame clones alone and is incomplete. The sample has roughly 280,000 clones, 50% to 75% seen once. This CDR3 has 13 residues. Per the germline V gene, CDR1 is SGHRS and CDR2 is YFSETQ. The ends were cut back, 5 bases at V and 9 bases at J, with 12 bases in the middle. Described treatment: oral pan-JAK inhibitor, 5-10 mg twice daily. Overall study findings and caveats: Under tofacitinib, fewer expanded CD8+ clones appeared among the top 100 scalp clones.

About this clone: The antigen remains unidentified.

This specimen was CD4+ T cells sorted from blood, taken between weeks 51 and 54, from a patient treated with tofacitinib. This chain uses TRBV5-1 with TRBJ1-6; tentative D call: TRBD1 (6 bases). The clonotype was recovered from a human donor with alopecia areata. CDR3 amino acids: CASRQGTTSPLHF. The CDR3 nucleotides read TGCGCCAGCAGACAGGGAACAACTTCACCCCTCCACTTT.